One TCR beta chain is described in this entry. CDR3 size: 13 residues. Trimming took 9 bases from V and 2 from J, leaving 14 bases between them. CDR1 is LNHDA, CDR2 SQIVND, per germline (reference sequence). The data originate from a study of blood T cell repertoires in COVID-19. TCRdb's copy holds only in-frame clones and misses some; the assay was immunoSEQ multiplex PCR. This sample has about 44,000 clones; 75% to 90% occur once, and the top ten carry 1% to 1.5%. The gene calls are TRBV19 and TRBJ2-7, with D possibly being TRBD2 (5 bases). Input material: peripheral blood. This TCR came from a woman aged 40-49 years with acute or convalescent COVID-19. CDR3 bases: TGTGCCAGCCCCCGCGGAGGACCCTACGAGCAGTACTTC. Translating it yields CASPRGGPYEQYF.